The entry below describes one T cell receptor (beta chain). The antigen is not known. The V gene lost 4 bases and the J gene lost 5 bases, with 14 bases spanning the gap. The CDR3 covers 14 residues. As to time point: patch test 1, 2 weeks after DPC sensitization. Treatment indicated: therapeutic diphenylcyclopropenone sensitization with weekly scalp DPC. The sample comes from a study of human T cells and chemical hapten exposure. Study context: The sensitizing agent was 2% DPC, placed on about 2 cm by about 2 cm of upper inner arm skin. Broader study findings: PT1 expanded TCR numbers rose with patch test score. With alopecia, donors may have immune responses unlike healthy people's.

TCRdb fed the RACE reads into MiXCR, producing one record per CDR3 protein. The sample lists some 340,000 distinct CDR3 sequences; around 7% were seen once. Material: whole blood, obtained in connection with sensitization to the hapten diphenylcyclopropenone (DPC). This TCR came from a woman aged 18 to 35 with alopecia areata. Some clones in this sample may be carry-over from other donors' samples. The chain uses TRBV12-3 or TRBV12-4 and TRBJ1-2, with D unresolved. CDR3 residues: CASSSHGLPYGYTF. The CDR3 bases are TGTGCCAGCAGTTCACACGGACTGCCATATGGCTACACCTTC.